A selection of T cell receptor beta chains follows, all from one sample in a study of shared clonotypes between healthy human individuals. Profiling relied on immunoSEQ multiplex PCR, and the TCRdb table lists in-frame clones only, not all of them. There are more than 2 million clones in the sample; 95% occur only once, and approximately 0.13% lies in the top ten. Sequencing was carried out using naive CD4+ T cells sorted from blood. Source of these receptors: a man younger than 35 in good health. Each CDR3 is given with its conserved first and last residue. The D gene is left open where the match is weak. Expanded clones are given a class, and other clones once, few, many or no size at all.

j_gene: TRBJ2-3
abundance: NA
d_gene: TRBD2
v_gene: TRBV2
CDR3aa: CASTKIASSGGFYYTQYF
CDR3nt: TGTGCCAGCACCAAAATCGCTTCTAGCGGCGGTTTCTATTATACGCAGTATTTT

j_gene: TRBJ2-3
abundance: NA
d_gene: NA
v_gene: TRBV7-2
CDR3aa: CASSLVWRDTQYF
CDR3nt: TGTGCCAGCAGCTTAGTCTGGAGGGATACGCAGTATTTT

j_gene: TRBJ2-1
abundance: NA
d_gene: NA
v_gene: TRBV19
CDR3aa: CASSIGPRRSSYNEQFF
CDR3nt: TGTGCCAGTAGTATTGGGCCACGGAGGAGCTCCTACAATGAGCAGTTCTTC

j_gene: TRBJ2-3
abundance: NA
d_gene: NA
v_gene: TRBV19
CDR3aa: CASSIRSEVTDTQYF
CDR3nt: TGTGCCAGTAGTATAAGGAGCGAGGTCACAGATACGCAGTATTTT

j_gene: TRBJ1-1
abundance: NA
d_gene: NA
v_gene: TRBV5-1
CDR3aa: CASSLTQGTEAFF
CDR3nt: TGCGCCAGCAGCTTAACACAGGGCACTGAAGCTTTCTTT

j_gene: TRBJ2-7
abundance: NA
d_gene: NA
v_gene: TRBV6-5
CDR3aa: CASSLIQGEQYF
CDR3nt: TGTGCCAGCAGTTTGATTCAGGGCGAGCAGTACTTC

j_gene: TRBJ2-4
abundance: NA
d_gene: NA
v_gene: TRBV7-9
CDR3aa: CASSFRDKTGLAKNIQYF
CDR3nt: TGTGCCAGCAGCTTCCGGGACAAGACTGGGCTAGCCAAAAACATTCAGTACTTC

j_gene: TRBJ1-1
abundance: NA
d_gene: NA
v_gene: TRBV9
CDR3aa: CASSAYTGTPGAFF
CDR3nt: TGTGCCAGCAGCGCCTACACAGGGACCCCGGGAGCTTTCTTT

j_gene: TRBJ2-1
abundance: NA
d_gene: NA
v_gene: TRBV4-2
CDR3aa: CASSQDTAGSYNEQFF
CDR3nt: TGTGCCAGCAGCCAAGATACAGCGGGCTCCTACAATGAGCAGTTCTTC

j_gene: TRBJ2-5
abundance: NA
d_gene: TRBD1
v_gene: TRBV28
CDR3aa: CASRWDRGGETQYF
CDR3nt: TGTGCCAGCCGGTGGGACAGGGGCGGGGAGACCCAGTACTTC

j_gene: TRBJ1-5
abundance: NA
d_gene: NA
v_gene: TRBV2
CDR3aa: CASRIREASNQPQHF
CDR3nt: TGTGCCAGCAGGATAAGGGAGGCTAGCAATCAGCCCCAGCATTTT

j_gene: TRBJ1-6
abundance: once
d_gene: NA
v_gene: TRBV27
CDR3aa: CASSIDSNSPLHF
CDR3nt: TGTGCCAGCAGTATAGACAGTAATTCACCCCTCCACTTT

j_gene: TRBJ2-1
abundance: NA
d_gene: TRBD1
v_gene: TRBV5-1
CDR3aa: CASSLDRGFYNEQFF
CDR3nt: TGCGCCAGCAGCTTAGACAGGGGATTTTACAATGAGCAGTTCTTC

j_gene: TRBJ1-1
abundance: NA
d_gene: NA
v_gene: TRBV30
CDR3aa: CAWSVDPGTEAFF
CDR3nt: TGTGCCTGGAGTGTCGATCCCGGCACTGAAGCTTTCTTT

j_gene: TRBJ2-7
abundance: NA
d_gene: NA
v_gene: TRBV10-1
CDR3aa: CASSDSGTPYEQYF
CDR3nt: TGCGCCAGCAGTGATTCCGGGACTCCCTACGAGCAGTACTTC

j_gene: TRBJ2-3
abundance: NA
d_gene: TRBD2
v_gene: TRBV4-3
CDR3aa: CASSQGRGGTDTQYF
CDR3nt: TGCGCCAGCAGCCAAGGCCGGGGGGGGACAGATACGCAGTATTTT

j_gene: TRBJ2-1
abundance: NA
d_gene: TRBD1
v_gene: TRBV5-1
CDR3aa: CASSQGGPANEQFF
CDR3nt: TGCGCCAGCAGCCAAGGGGGCCCAGCGAATGAGCAGTTCTTC

j_gene: TRBJ1-5
abundance: NA
d_gene: TRBD1
v_gene: TRBV28
CDR3aa: CASSTPGGWQPQHF
CDR3nt: TGTGCCAGCAGTACCCCAGGGGGGTGGCAGCCCCAGCATTTT

j_gene: TRBJ2-1
abundance: NA
d_gene: NA
v_gene: TRBV7-2
CDR3aa: CASSLAARGRRDNEQFF
CDR3nt: TGTGCCAGCAGCTTAGCAGCGAGAGGGAGGCGGGACAATGAGCAGTTCTTC

j_gene: TRBJ1-1
abundance: NA
d_gene: TRBD1
v_gene: TRBV9
CDR3aa: CASSPLPGQGFTEAFF
CDR3nt: TGTGCCAGCAGCCCCTTACCGGGACAGGGGTTCACTGAAGCTTTCTTT

j_gene: TRBJ2-1
abundance: NA
d_gene: TRBD2
v_gene: TRBV4-3
CDR3aa: CASSHGGTSGYDNEQFF
CDR3nt: TGCGCCAGCAGCCACGGCGGGACTAGCGGCTACGACAATGAGCAGTTCTTC

j_gene: TRBJ2-3
abundance: NA
d_gene: NA
v_gene: TRBV28
CDR3aa: CATTGGTTDTQYF
CDR3nt: TGTGCCACCACGGGTGGAACCACAGATACGCAGTATTTT

j_gene: TRBJ1-5
abundance: NA
d_gene: NA
v_gene: TRBV5-8
CDR3aa: CASSWDTIRGNQPQHF
CDR3nt: TGTGCCAGCAGCTGGGACACGATAAGGGGCAATCAGCCCCAGCATTTT

j_gene: TRBJ1-1
abundance: NA
d_gene: TRBD1
v_gene: TRBV7-9
CDR3aa: CASSWDSLWENTEAFF
CDR3nt: TGTGCCAGCAGCTGGGACAGTCTTTGGGAGAACACTGAAGCTTTCTTT

j_gene: TRBJ2-1
abundance: once
d_gene: NA
v_gene: TRBV29-1
CDR3aa: CSGCSGGLGDEQFF
CDR3nt: TGCAGCGGTTGCAGTGGGGGTCTTGGGGATGAGCAGTTCTTC

j_gene: TRBJ2-2
abundance: NA
d_gene: NA
v_gene: TRBV6-5
CDR3aa: CASSDRRSTGELFF
CDR3nt: TGTGCCAGCAGCGACAGGAGGAGCACCGGGGAGCTGTTTTTT

j_gene: TRBJ2-7
abundance: NA
d_gene: NA
v_gene: TRBV10-3
CDR3aa: CAISDSYEQYF
CDR3nt: TGTGCCATCAGTGACAGTTACGAGCAGTACTTC

j_gene: TRBJ2-7
abundance: NA
d_gene: TRBD1
v_gene: TRBV4-1
CDR3aa: CASSQGQGKGYEQYF
CDR3nt: TGCGCCAGCAGCCAAGGACAGGGTAAGGGGTACGAGCAGTACTTC

j_gene: TRBJ1-5
abundance: once
d_gene: NA
v_gene: TRBV18
CDR3aa: CASSPQSNEPQHF
CDR3nt: TGTGCCAGCTCACCACAGTCCAATGAGCCCCAGCATTTT

j_gene: TRBJ2-7
abundance: NA
d_gene: NA
v_gene: TRBV7-2
CDR3aa: CASSSRSPYEQYF
CDR3nt: TGTGCCAGCAGCTCCCGATCCCCCTACGAGCAGTACTTC

j_gene: TRBJ2-5
abundance: NA
d_gene: NA
v_gene: TRBV14
CDR3aa: CASSQQRGLAQYF
CDR3nt: TGTGCCAGCAGCCAACAGCGAGGGCTGGCCCAGTACTTC

j_gene: TRBJ2-5
abundance: NA
d_gene: NA
v_gene: TRBV7-8
CDR3aa: CASRAQETQYF
CDR3nt: TGTGCCAGCAGGGCCCAAGAGACCCAGTACTTC

j_gene: TRBJ2-7
abundance: NA
d_gene: NA
v_gene: TRBV18
CDR3aa: CASSNYLGADYEQYF
CDR3nt: TGTGCCAGCTCGAACTACTTAGGAGCTGACTACGAGCAGTACTTC

j_gene: TRBJ2-7
abundance: NA
d_gene: NA
v_gene: TRBV19
CDR3aa: CASSIPGGTYEQYF
CDR3nt: TGTGCCAGTAGTATACCGGGGGGCACCTACGAGCAGTACTTC

j_gene: TRBJ1-2
abundance: NA
d_gene: TRBD1
v_gene: TRBV27
CDR3aa: CASSTTGVDGYTF
CDR3nt: TGTGCCAGCAGCACGACAGGGGTCGATGGCTACACCTTC

j_gene: TRBJ2-2
abundance: once
d_gene: NA
v_gene: TRBV11-2
CDR3aa: CASSLLDTGELFF
CDR3nt: TGTGCCAGCAGCTTATTGGACACCGGGGAGCTGTTTTTT

j_gene: TRBJ2-1
abundance: NA
d_gene: TRBD2
v_gene: TRBV19
CDR3aa: CASSIASGRAYNEQFF
CDR3nt: TGTGCCAGTAGTATCGCTAGCGGGAGGGCCTACAATGAGCAGTTCTTC

j_gene: TRBJ2-7
abundance: NA
d_gene: TRBD2
v_gene: TRBV2
CDR3aa: CASIRREDSYEQYF
CDR3nt: TGTGCCAGCATACGGCGGGAGGACTCCTACGAGCAGTACTTC

j_gene: TRBJ1-1
abundance: NA
d_gene: TRBD1
v_gene: TRBV4-1
CDR3aa: CASSQEGKGGARTEAFF
CDR3nt: TGCGCCAGCAGCCAAGAAGGGAAAGGGGGCGCGAGGACTGAAGCTTTCTTT

j_gene: TRBJ1-3
abundance: NA
d_gene: NA
v_gene: TRBV5-3
CDR3aa: CARSPRGNELVGNTIYF
CDR3nt: TGTGCCAGAAGCCCGCGGGGGAACGAGCTCGTGGGAAACACCATATATTTT

j_gene: TRBJ2-1
abundance: NA
d_gene: TRBD2
v_gene: TRBV5-1
CDR3aa: CASRLAGGHEQFF
CDR3nt: TGCGCCAGCAGATTAGCGGGGGGACATGAGCAGTTCTTC

j_gene: TRBJ2-7
abundance: NA
d_gene: TRBD1
v_gene: TRBV19
CDR3aa: CASSPRDSPYEQYF
CDR3nt: TGTGCCAGTAGTCCCAGGGACAGCCCCTACGAGCAGTACTTC

j_gene: TRBJ1-2
abundance: NA
d_gene: NA
v_gene: TRBV19
CDR3aa: CASSVSRGGYTF
CDR3nt: TGTGCCAGTAGTGTCTCCAGGGGCGGCTACACCTTC

j_gene: TRBJ2-1
abundance: NA
d_gene: NA
v_gene: TRBV7-9
CDR3aa: CASSLSSSYNEQFF
CDR3nt: TGTGCCAGCAGCTTATCGTCCTCCTACAATGAGCAGTTCTTC

j_gene: TRBJ2-3
abundance: NA
d_gene: NA
v_gene: TRBV2
CDR3aa: CASSGQGSTDTQYF
CDR3nt: TGTGCCAGCAGTGGGCAGGGAAGCACAGATACGCAGTATTTT

j_gene: TRBJ2-2
abundance: NA
d_gene: NA
v_gene: TRBV2
CDR3aa: CASRDRNTGELFF
CDR3nt: TGTGCCAGCAGGGACAGGAACACCGGGGAGCTGTTTTTT

j_gene: TRBJ1-2
abundance: NA
d_gene: NA
v_gene: TRBV6-1
CDR3aa: CASSEQRGVDGYTF
CDR3nt: TGTGCCAGCAGTGAACAGAGGGGTGTAGATGGCTACACCTTC

j_gene: TRBJ1-2
abundance: NA
d_gene: TRBD1
v_gene: TRBV7-3
CDR3aa: CASSSGQGISGYTF
CDR3nt: TGTGCCAGCAGCTCCGGACAGGGGATCTCTGGCTACACCTTC

j_gene: TRBJ1-5
abundance: NA
d_gene: NA
v_gene: TRBV5-1
CDR3aa: CASSPDNPNQPQHF
CDR3nt: TGCGCCAGCAGCCCGGACAACCCCAATCAGCCCCAGCATTTT

j_gene: TRBJ2-2
abundance: NA
d_gene: NA
v_gene: TRBV6-4
CDR3aa: CASRMYRANTGELFF
CDR3nt: TGTGCCAGCAGAATGTATAGGGCGAACACCGGGGAGCTGTTTTTT

j_gene: TRBJ1-2
abundance: NA
d_gene: TRBD1
v_gene: TRBV28
CDR3aa: CASNDRVRSYGYTF
CDR3nt: TGTGCCAGCAATGACAGGGTGAGGAGCTATGGCTACACCTTC

j_gene: TRBJ1-4
abundance: NA
d_gene: NA
v_gene: TRBV5-6
CDR3aa: CASSLVYGTGEKLFF
CDR3nt: TGTGCCAGCAGCTTGGTTTACGGCACAGGGGAAAAACTGTTTTTT

j_gene: TRBJ1-2
abundance: NA
d_gene: TRBD1
v_gene: TRBV6-5
CDR3aa: CASSYRGDRNYGYTF
CDR3nt: TGTGCCAGCAGTTACAGGGGGGACAGGAACTATGGCTACACCTTC

j_gene: TRBJ1-4
abundance: NA
d_gene: TRBD1
v_gene: TRBV6-1
CDR3aa: CASSEGDRGLSNEKLFF
CDR3nt: TGTGCCAGCAGTGAAGGTGACAGGGGCTTATCTAATGAAAAACTGTTTTTT